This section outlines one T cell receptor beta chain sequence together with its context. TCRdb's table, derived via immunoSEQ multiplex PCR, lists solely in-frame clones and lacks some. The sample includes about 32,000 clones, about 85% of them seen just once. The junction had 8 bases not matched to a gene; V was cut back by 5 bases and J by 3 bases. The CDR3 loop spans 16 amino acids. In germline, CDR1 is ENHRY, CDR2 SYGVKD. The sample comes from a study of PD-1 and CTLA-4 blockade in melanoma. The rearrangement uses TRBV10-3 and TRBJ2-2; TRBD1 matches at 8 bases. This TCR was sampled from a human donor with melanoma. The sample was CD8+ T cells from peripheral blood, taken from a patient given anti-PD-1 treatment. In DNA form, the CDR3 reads TGTGCCATCAGTTTGGACAGGGACCGAGACACCGGGGAGCTGTTTTTT. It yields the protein CAISLDRDRDTGELFF.